A selection of T cell receptor beta chains follows, all from one sample in a study of cytomegalovirus exposure and HLA in healthy donors. Only in-frame clones appear in the TCRdb table, and some are missing; sequencing was by immunoSEQ multiplex PCR. Among a few hundred thousand clones listed, about four fifths were seen once. The sequencing sample was made of PBMCs. These receptors were taken from a girl aged 2 to 9 in good health and CMV-seronegative. CDR3s include the opening cysteine and the closing phenylalanine or tryptophan. A D gene is named only where the DNA matches it firmly. Clone size is not always given. Where it is, it says once, few, many or a class for expanded clones.

clone_size	j_call	v_call	d_call	cdr3_aa	cdr3_nt
NA	TRBJ2-3	TRBV11-2	TRBD2	CASNLAGGDTQYF	TGTGCCAGCAACCTAGCGGGAGGAGATACGCAGTATTTT
NA	TRBJ1-1	TRBV29-1	NA	CSVAGILMNTEAFF	TGCAGCGTTGCAGGGATTCTAATGAACACTGAAGCTTTCTTT
NA	TRBJ2-1	TRBV5-1	TRBD2	CASGLLAGAYNEQFF	TGCGCCAGCGGCCTTCTAGCGGGGGCTTACAATGAGCAGTTCTTC
few	TRBJ1-5	TRBV28	TRBD1	CASSLQQGSNQPQHF	TGTGCCAGCAGTTTACAACAGGGGAGCAATCAGCCCCAGCATTTT
once	TRBJ2-7	TRBV4-1	NA	CASSQAAPRESTSEQYF	TGCGCCAGCAGCCAAGCAGCGCCCCGGGAATCTACGAGTGAGCAGTACTTC
NA	TRBJ2-3	TRBV7-9	NA	CASSTVPDPTDTQYF	TGTGCCAGCAGCACAGTGCCGGATCCCACAGATACGCAGTATTTT
NA	TRBJ2-7	TRBV5-4	TRBD1	CASSYSGDRSYEQYF	TGTGCCAGCAGCTATTCCGGGGACAGGTCCTACGAGCAGTACTTC
once	TRBJ2-3	TRBV27	NA	CASSLLAGLIDTQYF	TGTGCCAGCAGTTTATTGGCAGGATTAATAGATACGCAGTATTTT
NA	TRBJ2-2	TRBV5-1	NA	CASSLGANTGELFF	TGCGCCAGCAGCTTGGGAGCGAACACCGGGGAGCTGTTTTTT
NA	TRBJ2-5	TRBV11-2	TRBD1	CASSPSGTGFRETQYF	TGTGCCAGCAGCCCCTCCGGGACAGGGTTTCGAGAGACCCAGTACTTC
NA	TRBJ2-5	TRBV7-9	NA	CASSLGGPQETQYF	TGTGCCAGCAGCTTAGGAGGGCCCCAAGAGACCCAGTACTTC
once	TRBJ2-1	TRBV5-1	NA	CASLPRASYPYNEQFF	TGCGCCAGCCTGCCCCGAGCTAGTTACCCCTACAATGAGCAGTTCTTC
NA	TRBJ1-5	TRBV5-1	NA	CASSLDGLNQPQHF	TGCGCCAGCAGCCTGGACGGTTTGAATCAGCCCCAGCATTTT
NA	TRBJ2-1	TRBV7-8	NA	CASSLAGQANEQFF	TGTGCCAGCAGCTTAGCGGGGCAGGCTAATGAGCAGTTCTTC
NA	TRBJ2-1	TRBV5-1	TRBD2	CASSSTNRMTGTSGSRHREQFF	TGCGCCAGCAGCTCCACCAATAGAATGACCGGGACTAGCGGGAGTAGGCACAGGGAGCAGTTCTTC
NA	TRBJ2-2	TRBV21-1	NA	CARQGLAGVPGELFF	TGTGCCAGACAGGGACTAGCGGGAGTACCCGGGGAGCTGTTTTTT
once	TRBJ2-1	TRBV4-1	TRBD2	CASSGTSGANNEQFF	TGCGCCAGCAGCGGGACTAGCGGGGCTAACAATGAGCAGTTCTTC
few	TRBJ2-4	TRBV29-1	NA	CSASVQVKNIQYF	TGCAGCGCATCAGTTCAGGTTAAAAACATTCAGTACTTC